A single sample is the source of the 17 T cell receptor beta chains below, sequenced in a study of tumor-infiltrating lymphocytes in localized non-small cell lung cancer (dated by TCRdb to 2020 to 2023). The library was made by the immunoSEQ multiplex PCR assay. What TCRdb holds here is the immuneACCESS table cut down to in-frame rearrangements. Part of the clones is not present; checked against another copy, under half of the missing clones reflect an unresolved V gene, and the others are unexplained. The sample table records under 25,000 clones; around 62% of these occur just once. Clones ranked in the top ten supply under 7% of the sample. Source material: lung tumor tissue. The receptor set was obtained from a human donor with non-small cell lung cancer.

Points on this clone: The sample contains more than one DNA sequence encoding this CDR3. J is TRBJ2-7 and V is TRBV7-6; possible D gene TRBD2, 5 bases. Trimming took 5 bases from V and 4 from J, leaving 18 bases between them. The germline gives CDR1 SGHVS, CDR2 FNYEAQ. This CDR3 comprises 15 residues. CDR3 coding DNA: TGTGCCAGCAGCCCAGGCCGAGGGATAGGGTACGAGCAGTACTTC. Its protein is CASSPGRGIGYEQYF.

The chain carries TRBV11-2 and TRBJ2-7; 7 nucleotides align to TRBD1. The V gene end was trimmed by 3 bases and the J gene end by 7 bases; junction bases not matched to a gene: 18. This CDR3 has 17 residues. The germline CDR1 and CDR2 sequences are SGHAT and FQNNGV. In DNA form, the CDR3 reads TGTGCCAGCAGCTTGAGGAAGGGGGCCCCCCGGTCCTGGGAGCAGTACTTC. This codes for CASSLRKGAPRSWEQYF.

This chain links TRBV7-9 with TRBJ2-7; 10 nucleotides align to TRBD1. CDR3 length: 14 residues. The V gene's germline CDR1 is SEHNR and CDR2 FQNEAQ (reference sequence). With V trimmed by 6 bases and J by 6 bases, 8 bases remained unmatched. The CDR3 nucleotides are TGTGCCAGCAGTCGGGGGACAGGGGTTTCCGAGCAGTACTTC. Encoded protein: CASSRGTGVSEQYF.

This chain links TRBV6-6 with TRBJ2-7; 12 positions agree with TRBD2. CDR1 and CDR2 (germline): MNHNY, SVGAGI (reference sequence). The V segment lost 2 bases and the J segment 2 bases; nucleotides outside the gene matches: 1. The CDR3 runs to 15 residues. As DNA, the CDR3 is TGTGCCAGCAGTTACCCTAGCGGGAGGGCCTACGAGCAGTACTTC. Its protein is CASSYPSGRAYEQYF.

This chain's CDR3 is CASSAGDDQQYF. As DNA, the CDR3 is TGTGCCAGCAGCGCCGGGGATGATCAGCAGTACTTC. The rearrangement uses TRBV11-2 and TRBJ2-7; D perhaps matches TRBD2 (5 bases). The germline gives CDR1 SGHAT, CDR2 FQNNGV. The CDR3 runs to 12 residues. The V end lost 5 bases, the J end lost 8 bases, and 13 bases lay between the germline ends.

The chain carries TRBV6-1 and TRBJ2-3, with D possibly matching TRBD1 (5 bases). The CDR3 has 15 residues. The V end lost 5 bases, the J end lost 2 bases, and 14 bases lay between the germline ends. Germline CDR1 MNHNS, CDR2 SASEGT. CDR3 residues: CASSLQARTTDTQYF. The CDR3 DNA reads as TGTGCCAGCAGTTTACAGGCTAGAACCACAGATACGCAGTATTTT.

The rearrangement joins TRBV28 to TRBJ1-1; D is unresolved. The CDR3 extends over 12 amino acids. From germline, CDR1 is MDHEN and CDR2 SYDVKM. The germline V and J ends were trimmed by 2 bases and 8 bases, with 9 bases remaining between them. CDR3 residues: CASSLGVGEAFF. The CDR3 bases are TGTGCCAGCAGTTTAGGGGTAGGAGAAGCTTTCTTT.

This rearrangement joins TRBV5-4 to TRBJ2-7; maybe TRBD1 (5 bases). Per the germline V gene, CDR1 is SGHNT and CDR2 is YYREEE (reference sequence). The V gene lost 3 bases and the J gene lost 2 bases, with 9 bases spanning the gap. The CDR3 is 13 residues long. The CDR3 coding sequence is TGTGCCAGCAGCTCACGACAGCCCTACGAGCAGTACTTC. Translation: CASSSRQPYEQYF.

V and J are TRBV4-2 and TRBJ2-7; D not certain. Germline CDR1 reads LGHNA; CDR2 reads YNFKEQ. The V and J ends lost 5 bases and 5 bases respectively, with 7 bases between them. CDR3 length equals 11 residues. The CDR3 region is CASSLIDEQYF. CDR3 in DNA: TGTGCCAGCAGCTTGATTGACGAGCAGTACTTC.

The chain links TRBV30 to TRBJ1-5; D gene ambiguous. Germline V gene data show CDR1 as GTSNPN and CDR2 as SVGIG (reference sequence). There are 14 residues in the CDR3. V dropped 3 bases and J dropped 6 bases, with 15 bases sitting between them. The CDR3 is CAWRREGSSQPQHF. For the CDR3, the DNA is TGTGCCTGGAGGAGGGAGGGTTCCAGTCAGCCCCAGCATTTT.

J is TRBJ2-1 and V is TRBV11-2; 10 bases are shared with TRBD1. CDR1 and CDR2 from the germline V gene are SGHAT and FQNNGV. The ends lost 6 bases at V and 3 bases at J; junction bases unmatched: 5. The CDR3 loop spans 15 amino acids. CDR3 residues: CASSFGTGVYNEQFF. CDR3 DNA sequence: TGTGCCAGCAGTTTTGGGACAGGGGTCTACAATGAGCAGTTCTTC.

The V gene is TRBV5-4, the J gene TRBJ1-1; D gene uncertain. Deletions cut 6 bases from V and 4 bases from J, with 16 bases between. The CDR3 covers 14 residues. Germline V CDR1 and CDR2: SGHNT, YYREEE (reference sequence). This chain's CDR3 is CASIETQWGTEAFF. CDR3 nucleotides: TGTGCCAGCATCGAGACCCAATGGGGCACTGAAGCTTTCTTT.

The chain combines TRBV4-2 with TRBJ2-7; D is perhaps TRBD1 or TRBD2 (5 bases each). Per the germline V gene, CDR1 is LGHNA and CDR2 is YNFKEQ. The CDR3 loop spans 16 amino acids. V lost 1 base, J lost 0 bases, and 13 bases lay in between. The CDR3 here is CASSQGWDGTSYEQYF. The DNA for the CDR3 is TGTGCCAGCAGCCAAGGCTGGGATGGGACCTCCTACGAGCAGTACTTC.

J is TRBJ2-1 and V is TRBV6-6; no firm D call. This CDR3 comprises 14 residues. V was trimmed by 6 bases and J by 4 bases, leaving 13 bases between them. From germline, CDR1 is MNHNY and CDR2 SVGAGI (reference sequence). The CDR3 coding sequence is TGTGCCAGCAGCCCCGGCTTGTCGTACAATGAGCAGTTCTTC. Encoded protein: CASSPGLSYNEQFF.

V is TRBV11-3 and J is TRBJ2-1; 13 bases map to TRBD2. CDR3 length: 18 residues. The V segment lost 5 bases and the J segment 3 bases; nucleotides outside the gene matches: 10. Germline lookup yields CDR1 SGHNT and CDR2 YENEEA. The CDR3 bases are TGTGCCAGCAGCAAGGGGACTAGCGGGGCCTCCCTCTACAATGAGCAGTTCTTC. It codes for CASSKGTSGASLYNEQFF.

This clone has only one observation. This chain uses TRBV29-1 with TRBJ2-1; D ambiguous. V was shortened by 5 bases and J by 6 bases, with 8 bases between the two germline ends. Germline V gives CDR1 SQVTM, CDR2 ANQGSEA. This CDR3 comprises 11 residues. The chain's CDR3 is CSVRPTNEQFF. CDR3 DNA sequence: TGCAGCGTTCGCCCCACCAATGAGCAGTTCTTC.

This clone showed up just a few times. V and J are TRBV6-1 and TRBJ2-3; 7 bases agree with TRBD2. The V segment lost 7 bases and the J segment 3 bases; nucleotides outside the gene matches: 10. Looked up from germline, CDR1 is MNHNS and CDR2 is SASEGT. CDR3 length: 15 amino acids. This CDR3 reads CASTDRRGWTDTQYF. The DNA for the CDR3 is TGTGCCAGCACGGATAGGCGGGGGTGGACAGATACGCAGTATTTT.